This entry concerns a single TCR beta chain. Its antigen is still unknown. It has no much larger one-base neighbor in the sample; base qualities were not kept. Its CDR3 holds 15 amino acids, cysteine through phenylalanine. Only the CDR3 portion is preserved as DNA: 45 bases, with reading frame beginning at the first base. CDR1 SGDLS and CDR2 YYNGEE were looked up in the germline V gene. The V and J ends are trimmed by 0 bases and 0 bases, leaving 10 bases between them. These data are taken from a study of OX40 agonist ivuxolimab in advanced cancers. About the investigation overall: The costimulatory receptor OX40 (CD134) was targeted by ivuxolimab, a fully human IgG2 agonistic monoclonal antibody. In the dose-escalation cohort, roughly 82% of patients were male, and the mean age was roughly 56 years with a range of roughly 20 to 79. The purpose of peripheral TCRbeta sequencing was to test whether ivuxolimab changed TCR sequence diversity and led to clonal T-cell expansion. Three dose-escalation patients achieved partial responses, one with hepatocellular carcinoma and two with cutaneous melanoma. Of the roughly 54 patients in dose escalation, some 20 had hepatocellular carcinoma, some 15 had melanoma, 9 had renal cell carcinoma and 9 had head and neck cancer. Intravenous ivuxolimab was administered to patients every 2 weeks at six dose levels: 0.01, 0.1, 0.3, 1.5, 3 and 10 mg/kg. The paper describes the monotherapy dose-escalation part (N = 52 patients) of the phase I trial of ivuxolimab. Patients were allowed to have had prior anti-PD-1, anti-PD-L1 or anti-CTLA-4 therapy, and approximately 41% of the dose-escalation patients had previously received checkpoint inhibitors.

Genomic DNA was isolated from the sorted cells so that the TCRbeta CDR3 region could be sequenced. TCRbeta CDR3 regions were sequenced using the immunoSEQ Assay. Not all clones reach the TCRdb copy of this immuneACCESS table, which keeps in-frame sequences only. Checked studies attribute under half of the gap to unresolved V genes and leave the rest unexplained. The sample table contains tens of thousands of clones; only one count was recorded for less than 95% of them. The biggest ten clones account for around 9.3% of the sample. Results the study describes overall, beyond this receptor: In the 0.1-3.0 mg/kg groups, partial responders were among the patients with the lowest normalized peripheral clonal expansion, particularly in CD8+ T cells. The antigen specificity of the peripheral T cells that underwent clonal expansion was not determined. Clonal expansion of both CD4+ and CD8+ blood T cells was observed from baseline to week 6 at doses 0.1 to 3.0 mg/kg. Low levels of normalized T-cell clonal expansion were also seen in some patients who did not respond. After ivuxolimab, more expanded clones were found on average in CD8+ T cells than in CD4+ T cells.

Patients with autoimmune disease history or receiving systemic immunosuppression were excluded from the trial. Peripheral blood for TCR sequencing was collected from all dose cohorts at baseline, on cycle 4 day 1, and on cycle 7 day 1. The samples were drawn from a first-in-human, open-label, multicenter phase I dose-escalation trial of ivuxolimab. Adults with locally advanced or metastatic melanoma, renal cell carcinoma, hepatocellular carcinoma or head and neck squamous cell carcinoma were enrolled in the trial. Before TCR sequencing, CD4+ T cells and CD8+ T cells from peripheral blood were sorted into separate populations.

The clonotype originates from an adult with an advanced solid tumor such as melanoma, head and neck, liver or kidney cancer. The source material was CD4+ or CD8+ T cells sorted from blood, sampled in a trial of the OX40 agonist ivuxolimab. The V gene is TRBV9 and the J gene is TRBJ2-7; the D match is possibly TRBD1 or TRBD2, with 5 bases aligned in each. Here the CDR3 is given as CASSVGWGSSYEQYF. The sequence in DNA is TGTGCCAGCAGCGTAGGTTGGGGGAGCTCCTACGAGCAGTACTTC.